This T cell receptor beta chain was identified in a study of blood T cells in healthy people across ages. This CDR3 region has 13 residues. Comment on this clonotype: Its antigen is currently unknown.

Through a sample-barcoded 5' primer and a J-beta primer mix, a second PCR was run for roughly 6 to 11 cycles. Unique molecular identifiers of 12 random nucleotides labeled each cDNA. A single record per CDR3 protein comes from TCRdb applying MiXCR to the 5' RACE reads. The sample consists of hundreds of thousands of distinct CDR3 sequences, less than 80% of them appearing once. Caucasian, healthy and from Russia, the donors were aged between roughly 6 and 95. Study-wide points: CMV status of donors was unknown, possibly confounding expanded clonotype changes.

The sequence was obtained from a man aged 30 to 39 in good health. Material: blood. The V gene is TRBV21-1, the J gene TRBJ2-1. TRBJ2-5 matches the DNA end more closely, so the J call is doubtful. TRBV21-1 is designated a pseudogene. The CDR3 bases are TGTGCCAGCAGCTGCCAGACCTTCCCGAGCCAGTACTTC. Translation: CASSCQTFPSQYF.